The clone carrying this TCR beta chain was observed a handful of times. Its target is not known. Total RNA, at least 6 micrograms per sample, was extracted from PBMCs. Using a J-beta primer mix together with a sample-barcoded 5' primer, a second PCR was run for about 6 to 12 cycles. TCRdb re-called the 5' RACE reads through MiXCR, storing one row per CDR3 protein. The table records around 780,000 distinct CDR3 sequences, around a quarter of them present only once. The CDR3 is 11 amino acids. Trimming took off 6 bases at V and 17 bases at J, with 16 bases between the two ends. This sample was taken from a study of blood T cells in healthy people across ages. Study-wide results and caveats: Diversity was estimated from one million T cells, and these estimates were considered underestimates.

The same data also contributed to another study, on T cells of mothers and their children.

Sequenced sample: blood. The source of this sequence is a boy aged 10-17 years in good health. The chain carries TRBV12-3 or TRBV12-4 and TRBJ1-4; D is unresolved. CDR3 loop: CASSQEQSSFF. The CDR3 DNA reads TGTGCCAGCAGCCAGGAACAGTCGAGTTTTTTT.